One sample yielded the 18 T cell receptor beta chains listed below, sequenced in a study of cytomegalovirus exposure and HLA in healthy donors. The PCR employed 60 Vbeta primers together with 13 Jbeta primers. Libraries were prepared by immunoSEQ multiplex PCR; TCRdb keeps only in-frame clonotypes and omits some of them. The table lists under 110,000 clones, 75% of them singletons. Sample: PBMCs. The receptors derive from a man aged 40-49 years in good health and CMV-seronegative.

Concerning this clone itself: Compared with germline, one end of the junction differs, possibly owing to a read error. This chain joins TRBV2 and TRBJ2-3, with a tentative D call TRBD2 (6 bases). Germline values: CDR1 SNHLY, CDR2 FYNNEI. The CDR3 is 15 amino acids. CDR3 in DNA: TGTGCCGGCAGTGAACTTGGGACTTCTTCAGATACGCAGTATTTT. Its protein is CAGSELGTSSDTQYF.

This chain uses TRBV19 with TRBJ1-1, with 9 nucleotides matching TRBD1. The CDR3 is made up of 16 amino acids. From germline, CDR1 is LNHDA and CDR2 SQIVND (reference sequence). Trimming took 5 bases from V and 1 from J; bases not matched to a gene: 8. For the CDR3, the DNA is TGTGCCAGTAGTTCCTTAACAGGGGGCCCGAACACTGAAGCTTTCTTT. Translated: CASSSLTGGPNTEAFF.

This chain uses TRBV6-1 with TRBJ2-5, with unresolved D. CDR1 is MNHNS, CDR2 SASEGT, per germline. Trimming left V 1 base short and J 5 bases short, with 11 bases between. This CDR3 has 14 amino acids. CDR3 coding DNA: TGTGCCAGCAGTGAAGGCGTAGCAGTCGAGACCCAGTACTTC. Its translation is CASSEGVAVETQYF.

This chain joins TRBV5-4 and TRBJ1-2; 9 positions agree with TRBD1. In germline, CDR1 is SGHNT, CDR2 YYREEE (reference sequence). Unmatched junction bases numbered 2, after V lost 4 bases and J lost 4 bases. The CDR3 spans 13 residues. The CDR3 is CASSRTGAYGYTF. Written as DNA, the CDR3 is TGTGCCAGCAGCCGGACAGGGGCCTATGGCTACACCTTC.

The chain joins TRBV21-1 to TRBJ2-5; TRBD1 reflects the table's D call only, with no check against the DNA. TRBV21-1 is designated a pseudogene. CDR3 length: 17 residues. The CDR3 is CATLAVIIRQGKETQYF. DNA of the CDR3: TGTGCCACCCTCGCGGTTATCATAAGACAGGGCAAAGAGACCCAGTACTTC.

The chain joins TRBV10-2 to TRBJ2-7; 8 nucleotides agree with TRBD2. The CDR3 spans 16 residues. Germline CDR1 is WSHSY and CDR2 is SAAADI. The V segment lost 7 bases and the J segment 0 bases; nucleotides outside the gene matches: 11. Here the CDR3 reads CASTPGGTRLSYEQYF. Here the CDR3 DNA reads TGCGCCAGCACCCCGGGGGGGACAAGGCTCTCCTACGAGCAGTACTTC.

In nucleotides, the CDR3 is TGCGCCAGCAGCCTGCAATCCTCAGGGAACACCGGGGAGCTGTTTTTT. Encoded protein: CASSLQSSGNTGELFF. The chain links TRBV5-1 to TRBJ2-2; no definite D call. This CDR3 spans 16 amino acids. The V end lost 4 bases, the J end lost 1 base, and 14 bases lay between the germline ends. Germline CDR1 is SGHRS and CDR2 is YFSETQ.

The chain has TRBV6-1 and TRBJ1-2; no firm D call. CDR1 is MNHNS, CDR2 SASEGT, per germline. The germline V and J ends were trimmed by 4 bases and 4 bases, with 7 bases remaining between them. The CDR3 consists of 12 residues. The CDR3 protein is CASSGAGYGYTF. CDR3 bases: TGTGCCAGCAGTGGGGCAGGCTATGGCTACACCTTC.

The CDR3: CASSKRGGTGELFF. The CDR3, as DNA: TGTGCCAGCAGTAAAAGGGGGGGCACCGGGGAGCTGTTTTTT. V and J are TRBV25-1 and TRBJ2-2; D may be TRBD2 (7 bases). Germline V lookup: CDR1 MGHDK, CDR2 SYGVNS. The CDR3 has 14 residues. V was pared by 5 bases and J by 4 bases, with 11 bases between.

The chain joins TRBV7-2 to TRBJ1-2; D unresolved. V was cut by 3 bases and J by 7 bases, with 12 bases left in between. Per germline, CDR1 SGHTA and CDR2 FQGNSA. The CDR3 is 13 residues long. CDR3 region: CASSFPGIGGYTF. CDR3 bases: TGTGCCAGCAGCTTCCCCGGGATCGGTGGCTACACCTTC.

The chain employs TRBV13 and TRBJ1-1, with a possible D match to TRBD1 (5 bases). The CDR3 contains 14 residues. Germline-derived CDR1 and CDR2 are PRHDT and FYEKMQ (reference sequence). V shed 6 bases and J shed 1 base, with 12 bases lying between them. The CDR3 bases are TGTGCCAGCAGGCTTAGAGACAGGAACACTGAAGCTTTCTTT. Translating gives CASRLRDRNTEAFF. Looking up the rest from reference TRBV13 and TRBJ1-1 gives the full variable domain: AAGVIQSPRHLIKEKRETATLKCYPIPRHDTVYWYQQGPGQDPQFLISFYEKMQSDKGSIPDRFSAQQFSDYHSELNMSSLELGDSALYFCASRLRDRNTEAFFGQGTRLTVV.

The chain employs TRBV11-2 and TRBJ2-3; 8 bases are shared with TRBD1. Germline loops: CDR1 SGHAT, CDR2 FQNNGV. This CDR3 comprises 17 residues. V gave up 5 bases and J gave up 0 bases; unmatched junction bases: 10. The CDR3 sequence: CASSQRAGGTSTDTQYF. The CDR3 coding sequence is TGTGCCAGCAGCCAGCGGGCAGGGGGCACGAGCACAGATACGCAGTATTTT.

The J gene is TRBJ1-2, the V gene TRBV5-1, with TRBD1 as a possible D gene (5 bases). CDR1 and CDR2 from the germline V gene are SGHRS and YFSETQ. CDR3 length equals 12 residues. Trimming pared 5 bases from V and 5 bases from J, leaving 10 bases between. The CDR3 DNA reads as TGCGCCAGCAGACAGACAGAGTATGGCTACACCTTC. Protein product: CASRQTEYGYTF.

This clone was counted only a few times. The V gene is TRBV6-4, the J gene TRBJ2-3, with D tentatively TRBD2 (5 bases). The germline V gene encodes CDR1 MRHNA and CDR2 SNTAGT. Trimming left V 0 bases short and J 7 bases short, with 11 bases between. The length of the CDR3 is 14 residues. The CDR3 nucleotides are TGTGCCAGCAGTGACTCGAGCGGAGCAAATACGCAGTATTTT. Amino acid sequence: CASSDSSGANTQYF.

The chain recombines TRBV6-5 with TRBJ2-7, with 8 bases fitting TRBD2. The trim removed 5 bases at V and 3 bases at J, leaving 3 bases unmatched. Germline CDR1 MNHEY, CDR2 SVGAGI. CDR3 length: 13 residues. The CDR3 DNA follows: TGTGCCAGCAGTCGTAGCGGGGTCTACGAGCAGTACTTC. Encoded protein: CASSRSGVYEQYF.

This rearrangement joins TRBV14 to TRBJ1-1; D remains ambiguous. Germline V CDR1 and CDR2: SGHDN, FVKESK. The CDR3 is 12 amino acids. V was shortened by 4 bases and J by 6 bases, with 9 bases between the two germline ends. The DNA for the CDR3 is TGTGCCAGCAGCCGCGGGTTCGCTGAAGCTTTCTTT. It encodes CASSRGFAEAFF.

This clone has more than one count but fewer than ten. The CDR3 region is CASSEATGNSPLHF. DNA for the CDR3: TGTGCCAGCAGTGAAGCAACAGGAAATTCACCCCTCCACTTT. The chain employs TRBV6-1 and TRBJ1-6, with D tentatively TRBD1 (5 bases). CDR3 size: 14 residues. Germline V gene sequence: CDR1 MNHNS, CDR2 SASEGT. V dropped 0 bases and J dropped 7 bases, with 7 bases sitting between them.

This chain joins TRBV5-1 and TRBJ1-2, with D possibly matching TRBD1 (6 bases). V lost 4 bases to trimming and J lost 2 bases, with 18 bases between them. Germline V gene data show CDR1 as SGHRS and CDR2 as YFSETQ. CDR3 length equals 16 residues. For the CDR3, the DNA is TGCGCCAGCAGCGCCTCCGGGGACAACCCAAACTATGGCTACACCTTC. Its translation is CASSASGDNPNYGYTF.